The rows below give T cell receptor beta chains drawn from one sample of a study of regulatory T cells in long-lasting Graves disease. TCRdb independently ran MiXCR on the multiplex PCR reads; one entry per CDR3 protein. This table has roughly 380,000 distinct CDR3 sequences, around 17% appearing once. These same data were also listed under a study on T cells in Graves' hyperthyroidism and ophthalmopathy.

The sample consisted of peripheral blood mononuclear cells (PBMCs), taken at new diagnosis, from a patient treated with antithyroid drugs. These receptors all stem from a man aged 35 to 55 with Graves disease. CDR3s include the opening cysteine and the closing phenylalanine or tryptophan. The D gene is left open where the match is weak. For some rows the clone size is stated as once, few or many, or as a class when expanded; others skip it.

>TRBV7-2|.|TRBJ2-3|many
TGTGCCAGCAGCTACTACAACACAGATACGCAGTATTTT
CASSYYNTDTQYF
>TRBV6-5|.|TRBJ2-2|.
TGTGCCAGCAGTTACAGGGTGGCCACCGGGGAGCTGTTTTTT
CASSYRVATGELFF
>TRBV4-3|.|TRBJ2-5|.
TGCGCCAGCAGCCAAGACCCCGGACTCCAAGAGACCCAGTACTTC
CASSQDPGLQETQYF
>TRBV6-2/TRBV6-3|.|TRBJ1-5|many
TGTGCCAGCAGTGTGTCGGCAGCTAGCAATCAGCCCCAGCATTTT
CASSVSAASNQPQHF
>TRBV7-8|.|TRBJ2-3|many
TGTGCCAGCAGCTTAAGGCTCAGAGGCACAGATACGCAGTATTTT
CASSLRLRGTDTQYF
>TRBV3-1|.|TRBJ2-5|many
TGTGCCAGCAGCCAATTCTCGGGGGAACAAGAGACCCAGTACTTC
CASSQFSGEQETQYF
>TRBV27|.|TRBJ1-5|many
TGTGCCAGCAGCCAATTCCGGGGAGGCAATCAGCCCCAGCATTTT
CASSQFRGGNQPQHF
>TRBV20-1|TRBD2|TRBJ2-5|.
TGCAGTGCTGGGCTAGCGGGGGTACGAGGGACCCAGTACTTC
CSAGLAGVRGTQYF
>TRBV6-2/TRBV6-3|.|TRBJ1-1|.
TGTGCCAGCAGTTACGGGGGACGCACTGAAGCTTTCTTT
CASSYGGRTEAFF
>TRBV18|.|TRBJ2-5|many
TGTGCCAGCTCGCCCCCGACAGTAAAAGAGACCCAGTACTTC
CASSPPTVKETQYF
>TRBV4-1|.|TRBJ1-1|few
TGCGCCAGCAGTAGGGGTTTCGCAGGGATTTTCGCTGAAGCTTTCTTT
CASSRGFAGIFAEAFF
>TRBV18|TRBD1|TRBJ1-4|few
TGTGCCAGCTCAACCAATGCTGGACAGGGGGAAAAACTGTTTTTT
CASSTNAGQGEKLFF
>TRBV15|TRBD1|TRBJ2-5|many
TGTGCCACCACGGACAGGACGAAGACCCAGTACTTC
CATTDRTKTQYF
>TRBV28|TRBD2|TRBJ2-5|many
TGTGCCAGCAGTTTCCCTGAACGGGGGGGCGGCCAAGAGACCCAGTACTTC
CASSFPERGGGQETQYF
>TRBV6-1|TRBD2|TRBJ2-3|.
TGTGCCAGCAGTGATGGAGCGGGGGCCAGTCGGGAGTATTTT
CASSDGAGASREYF
>TRBV5-1|.|TRBJ2-1|many
TGCGCCAGCAGCTCATCCGCCGAAAGCCTTGAGCAGTTCTTC
CASSSSAESLEQFF
>TRBV27|.|TRBJ2-2|few
TGTGCCAGCAGCGAACAGGGAAGGAACACCGGGGAGCTGTTTTTT
CASSEQGRNTGELFF
>TRBV27|TRBD2|TRBJ2-6|few
TGTGCCAGCAGAGCGGGACCGCAATTTGAGGCCAACGTCCTGACTTTC
CASRAGPQFEANVLTF
>TRBV14|TRBD1|TRBJ1-4|many
TGTGCCAGCAGCCAATGGACAGGGCTGGGCGAAAAACTGTTTTTT
CASSQWTGLGEKLFF
>TRBV7-2|.|TRBJ1-3|few
TGTGCCAGCAGCTCCTCCCGCCACTCTGGAAACACCATATATTTT
CASSSSRHSGNTIYF
>TRBV6-1|.|TRBJ1-5|.
TGTGCCAGCAGTGCGAGCGGCGGTCGGAATCAGCCCCAGCATTTT
CASSASGGRNQPQHF
>TRBV7-2|TRBD2|TRBJ2-7|many
TGTGCCAGCAGCGTTAGCGGGGGGGCCTACGAGCAGTACTTC
CASSVSGGAYEQYF
>TRBV5-1|.|TRBJ1-1|.
TGCGCCAGCAGCGTCGGTTGGGGGGGGCGAAGTACTGAAGCTTTCTTT
CASSVGWGGRSTEAFF
>TRBV2|.|TRBJ2-3|few
TGTGCCAGCAGGCTGGGGTTAGGGGGCACAGATACGCAGTATTTT
CASRLGLGGTDTQYF
>TRBV3-1|.|TRBJ1-1|many
TGTGCCAGCAGCTTCAGAGTGAACACTGAAGCTTTCTTT
CASSFRVNTEAFF
>TRBV5-1|.|TRBJ1-3|.
TGCGCCAGCAGCTTGAGACGGCCGAGCTCTGGAAACACCATATATTTT
CASSLRRPSSGNTIYF
>TRBV7-2|.|TRBJ1-5|.
TGTGCCAGCACCGAGAATTTTGGGGGCGGCAATCAGCCCCAGCATTTT
CASTENFGGGNQPQHF
>TRBV20-1|.|TRBJ2-5|few
TGCAGTGCTGCCCCTCCGACGGGGGCCCAAGAGACCCAGTACTTC
CSAAPPTGAQETQYF
>TRBV28|.|TRBJ1-5|many
TGTGCCAGCAGTTTATTATCACAGGGAAATCAGCCCCAGCATTTT
CASSLLSQGNQPQHF
>TRBV6-2/TRBV6-3|.|TRBJ2-7|.
TGTGCCAGCAGTGGGGTTACGGGGCCCGTCGGGGAGCAGTACTTC
CASSGVTGPVGEQYF
>TRBV7-2|TRBD1|TRBJ2-7|many
TGTGCCAGCAGCCCCATGAACAGGGGTCATCACGAGCAGTACTTC
CASSPMNRGHHEQYF
>TRBV5-1|TRBD1|TRBJ2-5|many
TGTGCCAGCAGTTTGAGGACAGGGGAGGAGACCCAGTACTTC
CASSLRTGEETQYF
>TRBV3-1|.|TRBJ1-2|.
TGTGCCAGCAGCCCCGACACAGTTCTCTATGGCTACACCTTC
CASSPDTVLYGYTF
>TRBV29-1|.|TRBJ2-7|few
TGCAGCGCCCAGGGTGGGGGTGCGCAGTACTTC
CSAQGGGAQYF
>TRBV25-1|.|TRBJ1-1|many
TGTGCCAGCTCCCCGAGGCCGGCCGATGGCGTGAAAGCTTTCTTT
CASSPRPADGVKAFF
>TRBV24-1|.|TRBJ2-2|few
TGTGCCACCAGTGATTTGGTCGGGGATACCCTCGGGGAGCTGTTTTTT
CATSDLVGDTLGELFF
>TRBV29-1|.|TRBJ1-5|.
TGCAGCGTTGGCCCTGGGGGTCACGGTCAGCCCCAGCATTTT
CSVGPGGHGQPQHF
>TRBV20-1|TRBD2|TRBJ2-5|many
TGCAGTGCTAGAGATAGGATGGGGGGGGAGACCCAGTACTTC
CSARDRMGGETQYF
>TRBV2|.|TRBJ2-7|many
TGTGCCAGCAGTGAATATGGGGGCAGGGGCTACGAGCAGTACTTC
CASSEYGGRGYEQYF
>TRBV13|.|TRBJ2-2|.
TGTGCCAGCAGCTTTTTCCTAGCCGGGGAGCTGTTTTTT
CASSFFLAGELFF
>TRBV6-1|.|TRBJ1-2|.
TGTGCCAGCAGTGAAGCCACAGGGAACTATGGCTACACCTTC
CASSEATGNYGYTF
>TRBV7-7|.|TRBJ2-7|few
TGTGCCAGCAGCTCCGGGGGACCGCACGATCCGGGGGAGCAGTACTTC
CASSSGGPHDPGEQYF
>TRBV5-4|.|TRBJ2-7|.
TGTGCCAGCAGCTTCAATAGGGACATACAGTACTTC
CASSFNRDIQYF
>TRBV7-3|TRBD2|TRBJ2-1|.
TGTGCCAGCAGCTTAATAGGACTAGCGGGGCCCAATGAGCAGTTCTTC
CASSLIGLAGPNEQFF
>TRBV20-1|.|TRBJ1-2|few
TGCAGTGCCACTCGTCTTGGGTCTGCGGGCTACACCTTC
CSATRLGSAGYTF
>TRBV7-2|.|TRBJ1-3|few
TGTGCCAGCAGCTCTCGAGGTGAATCTGGAAACACCATATATTTT
CASSSRGESGNTIYF
>TRBV6-1|.|TRBJ2-2|.
TGTGCCAGCAGAACTCAACCGAACACCGGGGAGCTGTTTTTT
CASRTQPNTGELFF
>TRBV2|.|TRBJ2-1|many
TGTGCCAGCAGGGGCGTCCGGGTTGAGCAGTTCTTC
CASRGVRVEQFF
>TRBV19|TRBD1|TRBJ2-7|.
TGTGCCAGTAGTAGCTGGGACAGCTACGAGCAGTACTTC
CASSSWDSYEQYF
>TRBV24-1|.|TRBJ1-1|few
TGTGCCACCAGTGATTCAGGGTGGGGTGAAGCTTTCTTT
CATSDSGWGEAFF
>TRBV6-1|TRBD2|TRBJ2-5|few
TGTGCCAGCAGTGAAGTAGGCGGGGGGGCCCTAGAGACCCAGTACTTC
CASSEVGGGALETQYF
>TRBV24-1|.|TRBJ1-1|many
TGTGCCACCCGTTCCTCAGGGAACACTGAAGCTTTCTTT
CATRSSGNTEAFF
>TRBV24-1|.|TRBJ2-3|few
TGTGCCACCAGTGATACCGGACGGGGAGGCACAGATACGCAGTATTTT
CATSDTGRGGTDTQYF
>TRBV27|.|TRBJ2-7|many
TGTGCCAGCAGCCCCCGGACAGACTTGTTCTACGAGCAGTACTTC
CASSPRTDLFYEQYF
>TRBV12-3/TRBV12-4|.|TRBJ1-2|few
TGTGCCAGCAGTTTAGAGGCGAGGCGGGGCTACACCTTC
CASSLEARRGYTF
>TRBV30|TRBD1|TRBJ2-1|many
TGTGCCTGGAGCGCAGGGGGCAATGTTGTGAGTGAGCAGTTCTTC
CAWSAGGNVVSEQFF
>TRBV20-1|.|TRBJ1-2|.
TGCAGTGCCCCCCCGGGGGGCGCCCCATTGGGTGGCTACACCTTC
CSAPPGGAPLGGYTF